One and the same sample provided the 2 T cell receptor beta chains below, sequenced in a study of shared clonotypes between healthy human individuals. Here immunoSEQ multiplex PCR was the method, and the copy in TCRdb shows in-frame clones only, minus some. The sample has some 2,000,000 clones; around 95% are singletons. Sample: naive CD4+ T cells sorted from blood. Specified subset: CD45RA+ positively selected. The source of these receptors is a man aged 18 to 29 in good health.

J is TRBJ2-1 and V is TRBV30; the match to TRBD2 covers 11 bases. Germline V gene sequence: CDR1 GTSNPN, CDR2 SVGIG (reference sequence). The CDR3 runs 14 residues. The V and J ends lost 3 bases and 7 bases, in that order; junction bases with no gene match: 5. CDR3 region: CAWRGLAASNEQFF. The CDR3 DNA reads TGTGCCTGGAGGGGACTAGCGGCGTCAAATGAGCAGTTCTTC.

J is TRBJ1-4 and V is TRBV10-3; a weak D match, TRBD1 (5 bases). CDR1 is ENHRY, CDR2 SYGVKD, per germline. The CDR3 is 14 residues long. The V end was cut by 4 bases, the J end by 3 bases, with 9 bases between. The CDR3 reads CAISVGGANEKLFF. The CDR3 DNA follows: TGTGCCATCAGTGTGGGAGGGGCTAATGAAAAACTGTTTTTT.